Below are 5 T cell receptor beta chains sequenced from a single sample in a study of cytomegalovirus exposure and HLA in healthy donors. The PCR ran on 60 Vbeta and 13 Jbeta primers. The data were produced by immunoSEQ multiplex PCR, yet TCRdb's version contains in-frame clones alone and is incomplete. The sample includes some 130,000 clones, 80% of them seen just once. The sample taken for sequencing was PBMCs. The source is a man between 25 and 39 years old in good health and CMV-seronegative.

This sequence joins TRBV7-8 and TRBJ1-5; D is unresolved. Trimming cost V 0 bases and J 3 bases, with 12 bases left between them. In germline, CDR1 is SGHVS, CDR2 FQNEAQ. The CDR3 has 16 amino acids. In DNA form, the CDR3 reads TGTGCCAGCAGCTTAGCGTATCCCGAGAACAATCAGCCCCAGCATTTT. Protein: CASSLAYPENNQPQHF.

The chain couples TRBV27 to TRBJ1-3, with a possible D match to TRBD1 (5 bases). The V and J ends lost 4 bases and 4 bases respectively, with 8 bases between them. This CDR3 is 13 amino acids long. Germline lookup yields CDR1 MNHEY and CDR2 SMNVEV (reference sequence). The CDR3 spells CASSSGIGNTIYF. The CDR3 region has the DNA TGTGCCAGCAGTTCAGGGATCGGAAACACCATATATTTT.

With regard to this clone: The identical CDR3 is also encoded by other nucleotide sequences in the sample. The rearrangement joins TRBV7-2 to TRBJ2-1, with TRBD2 matching 15 bases. Per the germline V gene, CDR1 is SGHTA and CDR2 is FQGNSA. With V trimmed by 5 bases and J by 8 bases, 4 bases remained unmatched. This CDR3 is built from 15 residues. DNA of the CDR3: TGTGCCAGCAGCCTCGGACTAGCGGGAGGGGATGAGCAGTTCTTC. Its protein product is CASSLGLAGGDEQFF.

The chain couples TRBV27 to TRBJ2-1, with 10 nucleotides matching TRBD2. Germline CDR1 MNHEY, CDR2 SMNVEV (reference sequence). The trim removed 7 bases at V and 5 bases at J, leaving 20 bases unmatched. The CDR3 extends over 19 amino acids. In DNA form, the CDR3 reads TGTGCCAGCACCACCTTCGGGATAGCGGGAGGTCCTCGACACAATGAGCAGTTCTTC. Translating it yields CASTTFGIAGGPRHNEQFF.

CDR3 sequence: CASSPRLAVYEQYF. Written as DNA, the CDR3 is TGTGCCAGCAGTCCGAGACTAGCGGTTTACGAGCAGTACTTC. The rearrangement uses TRBV27 and TRBJ2-7, with TRBD2 matching 9 bases. CDR3 length: 14 amino acids. The germline V gene encodes CDR1 MNHEY and CDR2 SMNVEV (reference sequence). The V gene end was trimmed by 5 bases and the J gene end by 4 bases; junction bases not matched to a gene: 6.